Listed here are 17 T cell receptor beta chains from one sample, sequenced in a study of radiotherapy plus CTLA-4 blockade in lung cancer. Generated by immunoSEQ multiplex PCR, the TCRdb table keeps only in-frame clones and is missing some. The sample gives roughly 130,000 clones, over 80% of which show up once; approximately 7% is in the top ten. Sequencing used peripheral blood, obtained from a patient treated with radiotherapy plus ipilimumab. The receptors stem from a human donor with non-small cell lung cancer that progressed on radiotherapy plus ipilimumab.

This sequence joins TRBV6-5 and TRBJ1-5, with 7 bases lining up with TRBD1. V trimming: 6 bases; J trimming: 6 bases; junction bases outside the gene matches: 11. The CDR3 has 15 amino acids. Germline V gene sequence: CDR1 MNHEY, CDR2 SVGAGI. Written as DNA, the CDR3 is TGTGCCAGCAGGGAAACATCGACAGGGTCTCAGCCCCAGCATTTT. Its translation: CASRETSTGSQPQHF.

The chain joins TRBV25-1 to TRBJ2-5; TRBD1 agrees at 7 bases. The assigned J gene may be wrong: the sequence end matches TRBJ2-7 better. CDR1 is MGHDK, CDR2 SYGVNS, per germline. There are 14 residues in the CDR3. Here the CDR3 reads CASSFTGASYEQYF. Written as DNA, the CDR3 is TGTGCCAGCAGTTTTACAGGGGCCTCCTACGAGCAGTACTTC.

This chain uses TRBV19 with TRBJ2-1, with 7 bases fitting TRBD1. The CDR3 has 19 amino acids. CDR1 is LNHDA and CDR2 is SQIVND in the germline V gene (reference sequence). J lost 6 bases, V lost 2 bases, and 19 bases had no gene match. The CDR3: CASSISGTPVSPGGNEQFF. In nucleotides, the CDR3 is TGTGCCAGTAGTATATCCGGGACGCCGGTATCCCCAGGGGGCAATGAGCAGTTCTTC.

The V call is TRBV7-9, the J call TRBJ2-6; D gene unclear. The CDR3 runs 16 residues. Between the trimmed V and J ends, which lost 5 bases and 0 bases, there was a span of 11 bases. Per germline, CDR1 SEHNR and CDR2 FQNEAQ (reference sequence). CDR3 sequence reads: CASSPSTSSGANVLTF. The CDR3 DNA sequence: TGTGCCAGCAGCCCATCAACGAGCTCTGGGGCCAACGTCCTGACTTTC.

This rearrangement joins TRBV7-9 to TRBJ2-1; the match to TRBD1 covers 7 bases. V lost 1 base, J lost 0 bases, and 0 bases stayed unmatched. This CDR3 comprises 15 residues. Germline CDR1 SEHNR, CDR2 FQNEAQ (reference sequence). This CDR3 reads CASSLGQGSYNEQFF. The CDR3 coding sequence is TGTGCCAGCAGCTTAGGACAGGGCTCCTACAATGAGCAGTTCTTC.

J is TRBJ1-4 and V is TRBV10-3; D gene unclear. This CDR3 region has 14 residues. In germline, CDR1 is ENHRY, CDR2 SYGVKD. Trimming took 2 bases from V and 4 from J, leaving 8 bases between them. The CDR3 DNA reads TGTGCCATCAGTGAGGGACTGAATAATGAAAAACTGTTTTTT. It is translated as CAISEGLNNEKLFF.

The chain has TRBV30 and TRBJ1-5, with D tentatively TRBD1 (6 bases). V was shortened by 7 bases and J by 0 bases, with 13 bases between the two germline ends. Germline CDR1 GTSNPN, CDR2 SVGIG (reference sequence). The CDR3 spans 14 residues. CDR3 sequence reads: CALTDSNSNQPQHF. CDR3 bases: TGTGCCTTGACGGACAGCAATAGCAATCAGCCCCAGCATTTT.

This sequence joins TRBV6-1 and TRBJ1-4; maybe TRBD1 (6 bases). This CDR3 has 14 residues. The germline V gene encodes CDR1 MNHNS and CDR2 SASEGT. Trimming removed 4 bases at V and 8 bases at J, with 14 bases between. This chain's CDR3 is CASSVGGGLEKLFF. The DNA for the CDR3 is TGTGCCAGCAGTGTCGGAGGGGGGTTGGAAAAACTGTTTTTT.

The chain uses TRBV11-1 and TRBJ2-1; D unresolved. Per germline, CDR1 SGHAT and CDR2 FQDESV (reference sequence). This CDR3 comprises 13 residues. V lost 2 bases and J lost 9, with 11 bases in between. The chain's CDR3 is CASSLHGGGEQFF. DNA of the CDR3: TGTGCCAGCAGCTTACATGGCGGCGGTGAGCAGTTCTTC.

V usage is TRBV27 and J usage is TRBJ1-1; D is perhaps TRBD1 (5 bases). The CDR3 is 13 residues long. With 7 bases removed from V and 0 bases from J, the gap between germline ends came to 9 bases. Germline lookup yields CDR1 MNHEY and CDR2 SMNVEV (reference sequence). CDR3 coding DNA: TGTGCCAGCATCGACAGAATGAACACTGAAGCTTTCTTT. As protein: CASIDRMNTEAFF.

The rearrangement links TRBV5-1 to TRBJ2-2, with TRBD2 matching 8 bases. CDR1 is SGHRS and CDR2 is YFSETQ in the germline V gene. This CDR3 region has 17 residues. V was clipped by 4 bases and J by 7 bases; unmatched bases: 15. The CDR3 loop is CASSLIRLTSAGGELFF. CDR3 DNA: TGCGCCAGCAGCCTTATTCGGTTGACTAGCGCGGGCGGGGAGCTGTTTTTT.

This clone was seen a handful of times. The V gene is TRBV6-1, the J gene TRBJ2-1, with a possible D match to TRBD2 (5 bases). Germline V gene lookup returns CDR1 MNHNS and CDR2 SASEGT. Trimming took off 3 bases at V and 5 bases at J, with 14 bases between the two ends. There are 15 residues in the CDR3. The CDR3, as DNA: TGTGCCAGCAGTGACGAGGGAACGGGCCACAATGAGCAGTTCTTC. This encodes CASSDEGTGHNEQFF.

This sequence joins TRBV2 and TRBJ2-2; 10 nucleotides line up with TRBD2. Germline values: CDR1 SNHLY, CDR2 FYNNEI. V lost 6 bases, J lost 2 bases, and 15 bases stayed unmatched. This CDR3 has 19 residues. Here the CDR3 reads CASRAGRLAGVFNTGELFF. As DNA, the CDR3 is TGTGCCAGCAGAGCCGGGCGGCTAGCGGGAGTGTTTAACACCGGGGAGCTGTTTTTT.

The chain recombines TRBV19 with TRBJ2-5, with D maybe TRBD2 (6 bases). CDR3 size: 13 residues. V was cut by 8 bases and J by 4 bases, with 14 bases left in between. Germline V gene sequence: CDR1 LNHDA, CDR2 SQIVND (reference sequence). CDR3 nucleotides: TGTGCCAGTGCATTGGGTAGCGGAGAGACCCAGTACTTC. The encoded protein is CASALGSGETQYF.

The rearrangement links TRBV6-4 to TRBJ1-1; no clear D gene. The CDR3 is made up of 14 amino acids. CDR1 is MRHNA, CDR2 SNTAGT, per germline. Trimming left V 3 bases short and J 1 base short, with 9 bases between. CDR3 loop: CASSEAEGNTEAFF. The CDR3 DNA follows: TGTGCCAGCAGTGAAGCGGAAGGGAACACTGAAGCTTTCTTT.

The genes are TRBV18 and TRBJ1-1, with 7 bases lining up with TRBD1. V trimming: 1 base; J trimming: 3 bases; junction bases outside the gene matches: 14. The length of the CDR3 is 18 residues. Germline assignment: CDR1 KGHSH and CDR2 LQKENI. The CDR3 protein is CASSPLRQGNVVDTEAFF. In nucleotides, the CDR3 is TGTGCCAGCTCACCACTCAGACAGGGAAATGTTGTTGACACTGAAGCTTTCTTT.

V gene TRBV5-1 combines with J gene TRBJ2-7, with TRBD1 matching over 8 bases. The CDR3 consists of 14 residues. V shed 9 bases, J shed 4 bases, and the junction held 12 bases outside the gene matches. The germline V gene encodes CDR1 SGHRS and CDR2 YFSETQ. CDR3 bases: TGCGCCACCAGACGAGGGACAGGCATTTACGAGCAGTACTTC. Translation gives CATRRGTGIYEQYF.